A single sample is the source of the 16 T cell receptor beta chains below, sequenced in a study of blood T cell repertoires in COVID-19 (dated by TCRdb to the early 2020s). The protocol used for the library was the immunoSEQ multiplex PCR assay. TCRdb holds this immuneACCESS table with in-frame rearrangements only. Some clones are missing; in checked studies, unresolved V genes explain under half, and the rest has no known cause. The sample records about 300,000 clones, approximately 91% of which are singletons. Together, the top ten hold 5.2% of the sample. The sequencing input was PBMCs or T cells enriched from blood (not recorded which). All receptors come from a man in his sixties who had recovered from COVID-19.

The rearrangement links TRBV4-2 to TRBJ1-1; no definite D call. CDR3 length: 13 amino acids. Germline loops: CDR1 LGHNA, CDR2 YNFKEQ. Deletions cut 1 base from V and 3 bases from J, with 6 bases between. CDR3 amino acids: CASSQVADTEAFF. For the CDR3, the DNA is TGTGCCAGCAGCCAAGTTGCAGACACTGAAGCTTTCTTT.

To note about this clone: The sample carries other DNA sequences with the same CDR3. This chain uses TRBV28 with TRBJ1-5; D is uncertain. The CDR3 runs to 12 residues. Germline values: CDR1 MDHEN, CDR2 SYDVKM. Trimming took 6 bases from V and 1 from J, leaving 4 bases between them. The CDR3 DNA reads TGTGCCAGCAGCCAGAGCAATCAGCCCCAGCATTTT. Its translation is CASSQSNQPQHF.

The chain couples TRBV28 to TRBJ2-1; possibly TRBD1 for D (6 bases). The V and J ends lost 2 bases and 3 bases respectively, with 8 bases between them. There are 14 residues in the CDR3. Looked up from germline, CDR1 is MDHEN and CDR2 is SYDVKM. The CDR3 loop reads CASSLPGHYNEQFF. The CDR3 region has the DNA TGTGCCAGCAGTTTACCGGGACACTACAATGAGCAGTTCTTC.

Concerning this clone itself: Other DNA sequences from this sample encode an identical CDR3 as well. In DNA, the CDR3 is TGTGCCAGCAGCCGCGATTCAACTAATGAAAAACTGTTTTTT. It encodes CASSRDSTNEKLFF. The V gene is TRBV7-2, the J gene TRBJ1-4; D not certain. This CDR3 spans 14 amino acids. Trimming took off 5 bases at V and 0 bases at J, with 7 bases between the two ends. Looked up from germline, CDR1 is SGHTA and CDR2 is FQGNSA.

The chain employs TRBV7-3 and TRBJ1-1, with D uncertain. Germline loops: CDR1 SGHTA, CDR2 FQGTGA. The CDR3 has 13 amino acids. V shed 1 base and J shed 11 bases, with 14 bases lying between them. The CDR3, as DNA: TGTGCCAGCAGCTTAAACGAGAACCTGGAGGCTTTCTTT. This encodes CASSLNENLEAFF.

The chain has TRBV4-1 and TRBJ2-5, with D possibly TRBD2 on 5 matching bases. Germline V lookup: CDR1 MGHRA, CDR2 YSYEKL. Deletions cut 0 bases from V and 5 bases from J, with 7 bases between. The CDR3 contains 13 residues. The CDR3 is CASSQDRRETQYF. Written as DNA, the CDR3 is TGCGCCAGCAGCCAAGATCGGAGGGAGACCCAGTACTTC.

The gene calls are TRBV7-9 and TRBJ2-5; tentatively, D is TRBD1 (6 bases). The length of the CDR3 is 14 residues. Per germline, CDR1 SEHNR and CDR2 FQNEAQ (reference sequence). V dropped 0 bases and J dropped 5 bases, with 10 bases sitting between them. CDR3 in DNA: TGTGCCAGCAGCTTAGCGGGGGCCGGGGAGACCCAGTACTTC. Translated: CASSLAGAGETQYF. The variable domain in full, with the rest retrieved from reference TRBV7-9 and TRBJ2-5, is DTGVSQNPRHKITKRGQNVTFRCDPISEHNRLYWYRQTLGQGPEFLTYFQNEAQLEKSRLLSDRFSAERPKGSFSTLEIQRTEQGDSAMYLCASSLAGAGETQYFGPGTRLLVL.

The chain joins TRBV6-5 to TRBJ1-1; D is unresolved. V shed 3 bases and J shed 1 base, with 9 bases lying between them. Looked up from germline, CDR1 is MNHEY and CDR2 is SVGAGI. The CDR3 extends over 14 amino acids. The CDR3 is CASSYGLTNTEAFF. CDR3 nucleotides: TGTGCCAGCAGTTATGGGCTGACGAACACTGAAGCTTTCTTT.

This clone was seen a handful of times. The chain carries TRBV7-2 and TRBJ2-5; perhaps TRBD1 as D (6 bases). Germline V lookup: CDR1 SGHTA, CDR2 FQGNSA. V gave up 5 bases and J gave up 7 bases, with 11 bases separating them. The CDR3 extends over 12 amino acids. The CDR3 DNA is TGTGCCAGCAGCCCAGGGGTTGCGACCCAGTACTTC. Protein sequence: CASSPGVATQYF.

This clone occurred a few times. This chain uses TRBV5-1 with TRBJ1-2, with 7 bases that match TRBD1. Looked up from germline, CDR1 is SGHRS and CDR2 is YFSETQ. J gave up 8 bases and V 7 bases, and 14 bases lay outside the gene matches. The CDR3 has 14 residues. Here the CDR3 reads CASSTGTLRWGYTF. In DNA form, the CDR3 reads TGCGCCAGCTCGACAGGGACCCTAAGGTGGGGCTACACCTTC. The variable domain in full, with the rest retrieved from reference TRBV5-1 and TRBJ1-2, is KAGVTQTPRYLIKTRGQQVTLSCSPISGHRSVSWYQQTPGQGLQFLFEYFSETQRNKGNFPGRFSGRQFSNSRSEMNVSTLELGDSALYLCASSTGTLRWGYTFGSGTRLTVV.

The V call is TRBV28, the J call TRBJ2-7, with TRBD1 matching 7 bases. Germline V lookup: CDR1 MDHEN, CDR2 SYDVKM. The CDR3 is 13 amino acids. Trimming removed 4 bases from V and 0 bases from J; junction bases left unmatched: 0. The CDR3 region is CASSWDSSYEQYF. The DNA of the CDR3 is TGTGCCAGCAGTTGGGACAGCTCCTACGAGCAGTACTTC.

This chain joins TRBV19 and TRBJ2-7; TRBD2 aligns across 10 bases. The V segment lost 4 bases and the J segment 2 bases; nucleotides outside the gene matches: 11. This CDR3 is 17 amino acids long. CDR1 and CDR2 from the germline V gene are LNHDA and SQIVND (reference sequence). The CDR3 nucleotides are TGTGCCAGTAGTACCCAAACGGGGACTAGCGTTACCTACGAGCAGTACTTC. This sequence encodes CASSTQTGTSVTYEQYF.

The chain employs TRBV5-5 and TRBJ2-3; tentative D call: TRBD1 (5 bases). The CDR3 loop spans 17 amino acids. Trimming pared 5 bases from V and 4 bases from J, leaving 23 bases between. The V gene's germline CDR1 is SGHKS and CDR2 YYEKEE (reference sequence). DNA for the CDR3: TGTGCCAGCAGTACGCGTGAAGGGGCAGGGTGGGCAGATACGCAGTATTTT. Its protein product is CASSTREGAGWADTQYF. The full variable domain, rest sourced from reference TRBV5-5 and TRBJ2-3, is DAGVTQSPTHLIKTRGQQVTLRCSPISGHKSVSWYQQVLGQGPQFIFQYYEKEERGRGNFPDRFSARQFPNYSSELNVNALLLGDSALYLCASSTREGAGWADTQYFGPGTRLTVL.

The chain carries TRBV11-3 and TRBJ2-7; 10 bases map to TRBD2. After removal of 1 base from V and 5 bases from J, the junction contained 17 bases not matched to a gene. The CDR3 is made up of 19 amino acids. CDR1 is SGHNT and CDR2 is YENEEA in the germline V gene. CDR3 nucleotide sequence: TGTGCCAGCAGCTTAGTTGGGCTAGCGGGAGATCCGACGCAGGACGAGCAGTACTTC. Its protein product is CASSLVGLAGDPTQDEQYF.

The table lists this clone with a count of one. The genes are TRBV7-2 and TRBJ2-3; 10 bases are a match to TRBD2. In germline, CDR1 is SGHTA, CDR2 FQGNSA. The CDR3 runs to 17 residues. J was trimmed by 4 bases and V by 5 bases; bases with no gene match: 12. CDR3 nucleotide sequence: TGTGCCAGCAGCCCGAGCCTGATAGCGGGAGGCGCAGATACGCAGTATTTT. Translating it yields CASSPSLIAGGADTQYF.

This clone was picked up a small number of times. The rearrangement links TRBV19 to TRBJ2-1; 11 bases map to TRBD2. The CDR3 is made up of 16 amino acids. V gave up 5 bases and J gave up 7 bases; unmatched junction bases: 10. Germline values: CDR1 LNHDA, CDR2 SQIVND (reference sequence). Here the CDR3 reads CASSRLGTSGSNEQFF. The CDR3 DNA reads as TGTGCCAGTAGTCGGTTGGGGACTAGCGGATCAAATGAGCAGTTCTTC.